The present TCR beta chain was sequenced within a study of T-cell reconstitution after alpha-beta-depleted transplantation in children. In the case of this clonotype: One junction end does not reproduce the germline sequence, and a read error may be involved.

Germline lookup yields CDR1 DFQATT and CDR2 SNEGSKA (reference sequence). CDR3 size: 16 residues. A library of TCRbeta sequences, prepared with unique molecular identifiers, was generated. MiXCR, applied by TCRdb to the PCR reads, yields one record per CDR3 protein. The table lists approximately 400,000 distinct CDR3 sequences, roughly a tenth of them singletons. This chain uses TRBV20-1 with TRBJ2-2, with D perhaps matching TRBD1 or TRBD2 (8 bases each). This TCR came from a human donor who donated a stem cell graft to a child with acute myeloid leukemia. Source: PBMCs from the stem cell graft donor, taken from the stem cell graft. Here the CDR3 reads CCARAGETGAVRELFF. CDR3 nucleotides: TGCTGTGCTAGAGCGGGGGAGACAGGGGCAGTTCGGGAGCTGTTTTTT.